This TCR beta chain was captured in a study of CD8+CD57+ T cells in acquired aplastic anemia. Study-level information: Roughly 3.2 ug was the average amount of DNA from sorted CD4+ and CD8+ cells. General study findings and limits: Fewer than 30 CD8+ CDR3 sequences were shared between patients and controls.

The authors sequenced patients whose flow cytometry had shown CD8+CD57+ cell expansion. A severe acquired aplastic anemia diagnosis applied to all patients. The CDR3 loop spans 16 amino acids. The V gene's germline CDR1 is SGHTA and CDR2 FQGTGA. V lost 0 bases and J lost 3, with 15 bases in between. Profiling of TCR beta VDJ combinations and CDR3 sequences used genomic DNA as template. TCRdb processed the reads anew with MiXCR; each CDR3 protein has one entry. The sample records hundreds of thousands of distinct CDR3 sequences, roughly a third being singletons. With regard to this clonotype: Its antigen is still unknown. Since a much larger clone is just one base distant, this may be a read error.

This receptor was taken from a human donor with aplastic anemia. The chain combines TRBV7-3 with TRBJ2-7; tentative D call: TRBD2 (5 bases). The sequencing input was sorted CD4+, CD8+, or CD8+CD57+ T cells (not recorded which) from PBMCs. The CDR3 DNA follows: TGTGCCAGCAGCTTAACTCAACTAGTGGGAGTCTACGAGCAGTACTTC. Translated: CASSLTQLVGVYEQYF.